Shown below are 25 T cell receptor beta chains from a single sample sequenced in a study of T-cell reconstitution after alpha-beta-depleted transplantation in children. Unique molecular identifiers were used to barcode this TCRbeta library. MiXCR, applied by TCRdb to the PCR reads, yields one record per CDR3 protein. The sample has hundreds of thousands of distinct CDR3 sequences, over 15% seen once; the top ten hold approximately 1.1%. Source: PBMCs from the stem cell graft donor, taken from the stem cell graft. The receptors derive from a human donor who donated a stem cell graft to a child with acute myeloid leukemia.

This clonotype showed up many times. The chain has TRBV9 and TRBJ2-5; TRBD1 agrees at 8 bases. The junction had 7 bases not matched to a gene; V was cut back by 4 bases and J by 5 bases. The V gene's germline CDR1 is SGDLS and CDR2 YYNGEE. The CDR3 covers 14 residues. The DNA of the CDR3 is TGTGCCAGCAGCCTTGACAGGGGAAAGGAGACCCAGTACTTC. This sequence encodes CASSLDRGKETQYF.

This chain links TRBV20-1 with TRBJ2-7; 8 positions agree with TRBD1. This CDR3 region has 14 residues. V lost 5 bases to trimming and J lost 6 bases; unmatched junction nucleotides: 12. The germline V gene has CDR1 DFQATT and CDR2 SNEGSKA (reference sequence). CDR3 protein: CSAPNQEDRVEQYV. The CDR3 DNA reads TGCAGTGCTCCCAATCAAGAGGACAGGGTCGAGCAGTACGTC.

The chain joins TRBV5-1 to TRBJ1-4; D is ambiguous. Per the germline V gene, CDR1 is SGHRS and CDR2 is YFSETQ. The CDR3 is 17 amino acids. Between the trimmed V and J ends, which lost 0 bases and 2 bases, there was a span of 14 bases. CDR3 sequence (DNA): TGCGCCAGCAGCTTGGGGACCTACAGAAACACTAATGAAAAACTGTTTTTT. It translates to CASSLGTYRNTNEKLFF.

The CDR3 loop is CASRQGRGEKLFF. In DNA form, the CDR3 reads TGTGCCAGCAGACAGGGGAGAGGCGAAAAACTGTTTTTT. This rearrangement joins TRBV6-2 or TRBV6-3 to TRBJ1-4; 7 bases are shared with TRBD1. Germline V CDR1 and CDR2: MNHEY, SVGEGT. The CDR3 is 13 amino acids. V shed 6 bases and J 8 bases; nucleotides not matched to a gene: 6.

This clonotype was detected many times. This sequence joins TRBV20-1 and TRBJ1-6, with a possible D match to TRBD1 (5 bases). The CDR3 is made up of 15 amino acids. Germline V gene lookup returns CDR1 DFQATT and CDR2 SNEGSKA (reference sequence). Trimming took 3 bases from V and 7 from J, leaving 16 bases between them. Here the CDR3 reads CSARETESHNSPLHF. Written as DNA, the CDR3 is TGCAGTGCTAGGGAGACAGAGAGCCACAATTCACCCCTCCACTTT.

CDR3 sequence reads: CASSLTGQTNEKLFF. The CDR3 DNA reads as TGTGCCAGCAGCTTAACCGGACAGACTAATGAAAAACTGTTTTTT. The V and J genes are TRBV7-9 and TRBJ1-4, with D perhaps matching TRBD1 (6 bases). Germline V gene data show CDR1 as SEHNR and CDR2 as FQNEAQ (reference sequence). CDR3 size: 15 residues. The V end was cut by 2 bases, the J end by 2 bases, with 9 bases between.

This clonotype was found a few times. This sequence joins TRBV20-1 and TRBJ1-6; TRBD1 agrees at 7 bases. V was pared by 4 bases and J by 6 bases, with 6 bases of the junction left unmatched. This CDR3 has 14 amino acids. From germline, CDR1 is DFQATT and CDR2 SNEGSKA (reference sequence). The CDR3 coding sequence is TGCAGTGCTAAGCGGGGACAGAGTAATTCACCCCTCCACTTT. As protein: CSAKRGQSNSPLHF.

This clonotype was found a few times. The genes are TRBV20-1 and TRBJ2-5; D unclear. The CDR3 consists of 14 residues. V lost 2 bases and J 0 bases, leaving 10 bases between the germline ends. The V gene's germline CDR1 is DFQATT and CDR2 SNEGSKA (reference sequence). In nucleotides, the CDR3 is TGCAGTGCTAGACGACCCCGCTACCAAGAGACCCAGTACTTC. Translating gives CSARRPRYQETQYF.

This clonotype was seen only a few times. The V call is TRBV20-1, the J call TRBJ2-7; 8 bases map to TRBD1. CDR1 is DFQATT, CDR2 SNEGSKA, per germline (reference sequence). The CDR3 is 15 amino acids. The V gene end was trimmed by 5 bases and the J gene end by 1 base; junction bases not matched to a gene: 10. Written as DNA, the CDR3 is TGCAGTGCTGGAGGGGCAGGGGGCAAATCCTACGAGCAGTACTTC. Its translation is CSAGGAGGKSYEQYF.

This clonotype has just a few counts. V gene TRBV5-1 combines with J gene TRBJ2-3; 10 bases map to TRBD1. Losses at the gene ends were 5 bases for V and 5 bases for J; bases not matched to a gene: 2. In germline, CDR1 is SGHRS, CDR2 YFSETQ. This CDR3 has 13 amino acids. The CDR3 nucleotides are TGCGCCAGCAGTTGGACAGGGGGAGATACGCAGTATTTT. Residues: CASSWTGGDTQYF.

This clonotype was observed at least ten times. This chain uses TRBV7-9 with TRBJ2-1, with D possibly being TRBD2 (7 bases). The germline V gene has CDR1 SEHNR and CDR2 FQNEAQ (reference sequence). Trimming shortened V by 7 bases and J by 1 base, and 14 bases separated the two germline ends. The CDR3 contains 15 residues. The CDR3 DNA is TGTGCCAGCATCCTAGGGGGGGGGTCCTACAATGAGCAGTTCTTC. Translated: CASILGGGSYNEQFF.

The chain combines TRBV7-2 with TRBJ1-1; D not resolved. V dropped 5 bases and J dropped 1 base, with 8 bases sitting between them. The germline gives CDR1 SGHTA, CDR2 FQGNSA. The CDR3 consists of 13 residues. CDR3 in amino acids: CASSRESNTEAFF. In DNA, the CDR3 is TGTGCCAGCAGCCGGGAGTCGAACACTGAAGCTTTCTTT.

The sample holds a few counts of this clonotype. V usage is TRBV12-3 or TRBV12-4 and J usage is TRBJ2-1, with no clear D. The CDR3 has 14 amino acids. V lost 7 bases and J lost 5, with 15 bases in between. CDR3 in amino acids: CASTLRAPDNEQFF. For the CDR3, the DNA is TGTGCCAGCACCCTCCGGGCCCCAGACAATGAGCAGTTCTTC.

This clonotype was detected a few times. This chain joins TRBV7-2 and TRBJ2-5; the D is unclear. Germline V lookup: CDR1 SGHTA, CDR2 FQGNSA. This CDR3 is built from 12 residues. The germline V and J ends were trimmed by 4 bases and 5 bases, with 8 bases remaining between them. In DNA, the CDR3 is TGTGCCAGCAGCTCCGAGAGGGAGACCCAGTACTTC. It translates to CASSSERETQYF.

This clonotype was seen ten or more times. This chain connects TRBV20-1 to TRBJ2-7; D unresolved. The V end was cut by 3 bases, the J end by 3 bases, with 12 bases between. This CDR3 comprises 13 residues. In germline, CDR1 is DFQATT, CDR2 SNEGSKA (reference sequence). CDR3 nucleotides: TGCAGTGCTAGTCACTACTTACACTACGAGCAGTACGTC. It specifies CSASHYLHYEQYV.

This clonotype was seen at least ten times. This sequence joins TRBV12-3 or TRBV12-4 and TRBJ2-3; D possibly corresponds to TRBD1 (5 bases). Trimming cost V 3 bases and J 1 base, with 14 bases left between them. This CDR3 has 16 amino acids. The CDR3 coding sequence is TGTGCCAGCAGTTTCCGTGCAGAAGGGGGCACAGATACGCAGTATTTT. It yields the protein CASSFRAEGGTDTQYF.

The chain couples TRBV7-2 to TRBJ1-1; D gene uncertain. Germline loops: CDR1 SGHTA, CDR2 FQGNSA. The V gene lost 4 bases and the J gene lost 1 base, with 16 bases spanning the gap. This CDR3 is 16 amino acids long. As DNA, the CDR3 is TGTGCCAGCAGCTCCCCGCCGGTTTGGGCGAACACTGAAGCTTTCTTT. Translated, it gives CASSSPPVWANTEAFF.

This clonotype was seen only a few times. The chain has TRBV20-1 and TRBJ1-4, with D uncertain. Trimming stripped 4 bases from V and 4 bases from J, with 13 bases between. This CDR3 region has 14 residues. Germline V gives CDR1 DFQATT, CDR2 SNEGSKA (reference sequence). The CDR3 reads CSANLQQYNEKLFF. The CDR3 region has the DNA TGCAGTGCTAACTTACAGCAGTATAATGAAAAACTGTTTTTT.

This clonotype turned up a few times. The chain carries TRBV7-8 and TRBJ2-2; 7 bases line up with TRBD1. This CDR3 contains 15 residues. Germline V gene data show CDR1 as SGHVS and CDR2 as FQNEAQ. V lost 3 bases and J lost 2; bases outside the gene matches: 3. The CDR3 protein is CASSFRDSNTGELFF. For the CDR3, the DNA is TGTGCCAGCAGCTTCCGGGACAGTAACACCGGGGAGCTGTTTTTT.

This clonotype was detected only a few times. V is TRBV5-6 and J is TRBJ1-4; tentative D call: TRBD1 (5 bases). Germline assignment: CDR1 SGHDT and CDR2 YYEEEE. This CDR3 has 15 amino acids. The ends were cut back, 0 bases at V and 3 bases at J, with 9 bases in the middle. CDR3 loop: CASSLVRQPNEKLFF. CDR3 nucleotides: TGTGCCAGCAGCTTGGTGAGACAGCCTAATGAAAAACTGTTTTTT.

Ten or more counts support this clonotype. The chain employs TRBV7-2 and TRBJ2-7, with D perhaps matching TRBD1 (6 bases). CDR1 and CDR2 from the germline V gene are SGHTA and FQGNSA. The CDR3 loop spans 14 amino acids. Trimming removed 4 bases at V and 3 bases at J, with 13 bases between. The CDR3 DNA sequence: TGTGCCAGCAGCTCTCAGGGGCGAGTCTACGAGCAGTACTTC. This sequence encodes CASSSQGRVYEQYF.

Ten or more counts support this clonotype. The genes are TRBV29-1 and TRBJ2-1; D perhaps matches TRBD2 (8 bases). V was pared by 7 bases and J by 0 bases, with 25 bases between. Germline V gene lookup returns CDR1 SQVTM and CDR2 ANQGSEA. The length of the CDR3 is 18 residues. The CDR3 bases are TGCAGCGCCCCAGGGGGGAAGCGGGGGCCGAGCTCCTACAATGAGCAGTTCTTC. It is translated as CSAPGGKRGPSSYNEQFF.

CDR3 in DNA: TGTGCCACCAGTGATCGCCCCCGGGACAGGGTTAAGGAGCCCCAGCATTTT. Translating gives CATSDRPRDRVKEPQHF. The chain is built from TRBV24-1 and TRBJ1-5, with TRBD1 matching 9 bases. Germline trimming cut 3 bases from V and 8 bases from J; bases unmatched to any gene: 13. Germline V lookup: CDR1 KGHDR, CDR2 SFDVKD. This CDR3 is built from 17 residues.

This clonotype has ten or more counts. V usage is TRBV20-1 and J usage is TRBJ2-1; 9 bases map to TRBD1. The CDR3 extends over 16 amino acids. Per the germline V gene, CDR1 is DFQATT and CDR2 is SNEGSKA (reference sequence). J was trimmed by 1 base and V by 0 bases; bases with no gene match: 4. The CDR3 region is CSARDLGTGSYNEQFF. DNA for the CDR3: TGCAGTGCTAGAGATCTAGGGACAGGGTCCTACAATGAGCAGTTCTTC.

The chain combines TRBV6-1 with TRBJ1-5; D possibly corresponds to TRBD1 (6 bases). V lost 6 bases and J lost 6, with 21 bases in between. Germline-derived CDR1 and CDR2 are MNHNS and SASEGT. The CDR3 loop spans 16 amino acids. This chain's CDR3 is CASSSGAQGWGQPQHF. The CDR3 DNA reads TGTGCCAGCAGCTCAGGGGCCCAGGGTTGGGGTCAGCCCCAGCATTTT.